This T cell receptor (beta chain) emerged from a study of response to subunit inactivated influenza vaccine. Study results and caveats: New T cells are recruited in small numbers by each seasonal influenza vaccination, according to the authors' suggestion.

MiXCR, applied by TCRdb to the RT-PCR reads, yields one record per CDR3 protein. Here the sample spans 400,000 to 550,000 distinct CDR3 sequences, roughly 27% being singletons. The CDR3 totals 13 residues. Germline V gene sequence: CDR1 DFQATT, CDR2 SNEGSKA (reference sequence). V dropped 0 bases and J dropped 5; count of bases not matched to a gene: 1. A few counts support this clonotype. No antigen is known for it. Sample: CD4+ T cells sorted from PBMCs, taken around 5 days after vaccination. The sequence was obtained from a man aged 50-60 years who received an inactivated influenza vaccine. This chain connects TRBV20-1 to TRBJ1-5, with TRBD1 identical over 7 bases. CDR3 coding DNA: TGCAGTGCTAGAGATGACAGGGATCAGCCCCAGCATTTT. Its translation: CSARDDRDQPQHF.